This T cell receptor beta chain was found in a study of OX40 agonist ivuxolimab in advanced cancers. Overall study context: The patients received ivuxolimab by intravenous route every 2 weeks at 0.01 to 10 mg/kg. Dose-escalation subjects each had hepatocellular carcinoma, melanoma, renal cell or head and neck cancer. Study-level results: Clonal expansion among partial responders at 0.1-3.0 mg/kg ranked near the lowest.

Germline V CDR1 and CDR2: SGDLS, YYNGEE. The CDR3 runs to 16 residues. Trimming stripped 0 bases from V and 4 bases from J, with 16 bases between. Assay: immunoSEQ multiplex PCR; the TCRdb copy retains only in-frame clones and omits some. The data contain over 50,000 clones, 70% to 90% of them seen just once; the ten biggest clones take up roughly 18%. No patient had autoimmune disease or received systemic immunosuppression. A note on this clone: Its antigen is unknown.

The chain carries TRBV9 and TRBJ1-2; D not certain. The clonotype was recovered from an adult with an advanced solid tumor such as melanoma, head and neck, liver or kidney cancer. This specimen was CD4+ or CD8+ T cells sorted from blood, taken in a trial of the OX40 agonist ivuxolimab. CDR3 bases: TGTGCCAGCAGCGTAGATAAAAGGGTTGAGACCTATGGCTACACCTTC. Translated: CASSVDKRVETYGYTF.